One sample yielded the 20 T cell receptor beta chains listed below, sequenced in a study of cytomegalovirus exposure and HLA in healthy donors. The assay was immunoSEQ multiplex PCR, and TCRdb's table has in-frame clones only and misses some. The top ten clones hold around 11% of a sample with approximately 270,000 clones, roughly nine tenths of them seen once. The source material was PBMCs. These receptors were taken from a man aged 18 to 30 in good health and CMV-seropositive.

The rearrangement links TRBV5-1 to TRBJ1-2; D is perhaps TRBD1 (6 bases). Germline CDR1 reads SGHRS; CDR2 reads YFSETQ. This CDR3 has 13 amino acids. Trimming removed 0 bases at V and 8 bases at J, with 11 bases between. As DNA, the CDR3 is TGCGCCAGCAGCTTGGAAGCCAGGGGCGGCTACACCTTC. Translation: CASSLEARGGYTF.

The chain has TRBV5-1 and TRBJ2-7, with D maybe TRBD1 (5 bases). The CDR3 extends over 18 amino acids. V lost 4 bases to trimming and J lost 4 bases, with 27 bases between them. Germline loops: CDR1 SGHRS, CDR2 YFSETQ. As DNA, the CDR3 is TGCGCCAGCAGCCCCCCTTTACCCCGACAGAAATTCTCTTACGAGCAGTACTTC. It yields the protein CASSPPLPRQKFSYEQYF.

The chain links TRBV19 to TRBJ2-1, with 14 bases identical to TRBD2. J was trimmed by 3 bases and V by 6 bases; bases with no gene match: 4. The CDR3 length is 16 residues. CDR1 and CDR2 from the germline V gene are LNHDA and SQIVND (reference sequence). Written as DNA, the CDR3 is TGTGCCAGTAGGGGACTAGCGGGAGTAGGCTACAATGAGCAGTTCTTC. It encodes CASRGLAGVGYNEQFF.

This chain uses TRBV9 with TRBJ1-1; the match to TRBD1 covers 7 bases. The junction had 4 bases not matched to a gene; V was cut back by 1 base and J by 1 base. In germline, CDR1 is SGDLS, CDR2 YYNGEE. The CDR3 length is 15 residues. The CDR3 reads CASSVTGTANTEAFF. In DNA, the CDR3 is TGTGCCAGCAGCGTAACCGGGACAGCGAACACTGAAGCTTTCTTT.

This sequence joins TRBV21-1 and TRBJ1-2; the DNA was not compared with TRBD1, the D call given in the table. TRBV21-1 is a known pseudogene. The CDR3 contains 16 residues. This CDR3 is CASSKAWDRGHYGYTF. The DNA of the CDR3 is TGTGCCAGCAGCAAAGCCTGGGACAGGGGGCACTATGGCTACACCTTC.

The chain is built from TRBV27 and TRBJ2-1; 9 nucleotides agree with TRBD2. The CDR3 consists of 19 residues. Germline V gene data show CDR1 as MNHEY and CDR2 as SMNVEV (reference sequence). V shed 0 bases and J 7 bases; nucleotides not matched to a gene: 16. The CDR3 DNA follows: TGTGCCAGCAGTTTATCGCCTATCCTACGCGGGAGGGCCCGGAATGAGCAGTTCTTC. Its protein is CASSLSPILRGRARNEQFF.

J is TRBJ2-7 and V is TRBV7-2, with no clear D. Germline CDR1 and CDR2: SGHTA and FQGNSA. V gave up 5 bases and J gave up 1 base, with 12 bases separating them. This CDR3 has 14 residues. The DNA of the CDR3 is TGTGCCAGCAGCCTAGTGGTCCAATCCTACGAGCAGTACTTC. Translating it yields CASSLVVQSYEQYF.

The chain employs TRBV7-8 and TRBJ2-2; 7 positions match TRBD2. CDR3 size: 17 residues. The ends lost 5 bases at V and 6 bases at J; junction bases unmatched: 15. Germline CDR1 reads SGHVS; CDR2 reads FQNEAQ. For the CDR3, the DNA is TGTGCCAGCAGCCCAACCCGTGGTAGCGGGTTCGCCGGGGAGCTGTTTTTT. Translation gives CASSPTRGSGFAGELFF.

This clone was recorded once. The chain links TRBV6-5 to TRBJ2-7; 7 positions match TRBD2. CDR1 and CDR2 from the germline V gene are MNHEY and SVGAGI. This CDR3 contains 13 residues. V was clipped by 6 bases and J by 7 bases; unmatched bases: 9. The CDR3 region is CASRRGLFGEQYF. DNA of the CDR3: TGTGCCAGCAGGAGGGGACTATTCGGTGAGCAGTACTTC.

This clone was recorded once. V is TRBV4-1 and J is TRBJ2-2; D may be TRBD1 (5 bases). The V gene lost 0 bases and the J gene lost 4 bases, with 9 bases spanning the gap. Germline values: CDR1 MGHRA, CDR2 YSYEKL. This CDR3 has 15 residues. Here the CDR3 reads CASSQEDRPTGELFF. The DNA for the CDR3 is TGCGCCAGCAGCCAAGAAGACAGACCCACCGGGGAGCTGTTTTTT.

The CDR3 DNA sequence: TGTGCCAGCAGTTACTCGGCCCGGGACGGGTTACCAAGAGAGACCCAGTACTTC. Translating it yields CASSYSARDGLPRETQYF. The chain has TRBV6-7 and TRBJ2-5; D tentatively fits TRBD1 or TRBD2 (5 bases each). TRBV6-7 is treated as an ORF (open reading frame) with a function not yet certain. Trimming took off 0 bases at V and 4 bases at J, with 21 bases between the two ends. CDR3 length equals 18 residues.

The chain combines TRBV7-9 with TRBJ2-7; no clear D. Trimming took 1 base from V and 4 from J, leaving 8 bases between them. In germline, CDR1 is SEHNR, CDR2 FQNEAQ (reference sequence). The CDR3 totals 13 residues. As DNA, the CDR3 is TGTGCCAGCAGCTTAGATGCCGGGTACGAGCAGTACTTC. It is translated as CASSLDAGYEQYF.

The chain is built from TRBV6-5 and TRBJ1-2, with 9 bases matching TRBD1. The CDR3 has 13 residues. Germline V lookup: CDR1 MNHEY, CDR2 SVGAGI. Losses at the gene ends were 5 bases for V and 7 bases for J; bases not matched to a gene: 5. As DNA, the CDR3 is TGTGCCAGCAGTCACAGGGGGCTTAGTGGCTACACCTTC. This gives the protein CASSHRGLSGYTF.

The chain is built from TRBV18 and TRBJ2-1, with 12 positions matching TRBD2. With 0 bases clipped from V and 4 bases from J, the junction kept 1 base outside the gene matches. The germline V gene encodes CDR1 KGHSH and CDR2 LQKENI. This CDR3 spans 16 amino acids. CDR3 DNA sequence: TGTGCCAGCTCACCACCCGGGACTAGCGGGTACAATGAGCAGTTCTTC. Its translation: CASSPPGTSGYNEQFF.

V and J are TRBV25-1 and TRBJ2-2; 7 nucleotides align to TRBD2. Unmatched junction bases numbered 8, after V lost 2 bases and J lost 5 bases. The germline V gene has CDR1 MGHDK and CDR2 SYGVNS. The CDR3 is 16 residues long. The CDR3 nucleotides are TGTGCCAGCAGTGAAGGCGCGTGGGGGGGTACCGGGGAGCTGTTTTTT. This gives the protein CASSEGAWGGTGELFF.

The V gene is TRBV11-2, the J gene TRBJ2-1; TRBD2 might be the D (5 bases). CDR1 is SGHAT, CDR2 FQNNGV, per germline. The CDR3 extends over 15 amino acids. V shed 2 bases and J shed 0 bases, with 8 bases lying between them. The CDR3 is CASSLLGSSYNEQFF. In DNA, the CDR3 is TGTGCCAGCAGCTTACTAGGGAGCTCCTACAATGAGCAGTTCTTC.

This sequence joins TRBV11-2 and TRBJ2-7; D is uncertain. CDR1 and CDR2 (germline): SGHAT, FQNNGV. This CDR3 has 13 residues. Deletions cut 10 bases from V and 3 bases from J, with 16 bases between. CDR3 nucleotide sequence: TGTGCCACCGACTCCGACATCAGCTACGAGCAGTACTTC. Protein: CATDSDISYEQYF. The whole variable domain, filled in from reference TRBV11-2 and TRBJ2-7, reads EAGVAQSPRYKIIEKRQSVAFWCNPISGHATLYWYQQILGQGPKLLIQFQNNGVVDDSQLPKDRFSAERLKGVDSTLKIQPAKLEDSAVYLCATDSDISYEQYFGPGTRLTVT.

J is TRBJ2-1 and V is TRBV5-1; 12 nucleotides align to TRBD2. V shed 4 bases, J shed 4 bases, and the junction held 6 bases outside the gene matches. This CDR3 comprises 16 residues. Germline CDR1 and CDR2: SGHRS and YFSETQ. CDR3: CASSPRTSGAYNEQFF. The DNA for the CDR3 is TGCGCCAGCAGCCCCCGGACTAGCGGGGCATACAATGAGCAGTTCTTC. The full variable domain, in which reference TRBV5-1 and TRBJ2-1 provide the parts outside the CDR3, is KAGVTQTPRYLIKTRGQQVTLSCSPISGHRSVSWYQQTPGQGLQFLFEYFSETQRNKGNFPGRFSGRQFSNSRSEMNVSTLELGDSALYLCASSPRTSGAYNEQFFGPGTRLTVL.

The V and J genes are TRBV27 and TRBJ2-7, with 7 bases matching TRBD1. The CDR3 totals 13 residues. Germline lookup yields CDR1 MNHEY and CDR2 SMNVEV (reference sequence). Unmatched junction bases numbered 5, after V lost 6 bases and J lost 3 bases. The CDR3 region is CASRPTGYYEQYF. CDR3 in DNA: TGTGCCAGCAGACCGACAGGGTACTACGAGCAGTACTTC.

The V call is TRBV19, the J call TRBJ1-1; D is uncertain. The CDR3 runs 13 residues. The V and J ends lost 9 bases and 2 bases respectively, with 13 bases between them. Germline V lookup: CDR1 LNHDA, CDR2 SQIVND (reference sequence). CDR3 residues: CASTRSANTEAFF. CDR3 in DNA: TGTGCCAGCACGAGAAGTGCCAACACTGAAGCTTTCTTT.